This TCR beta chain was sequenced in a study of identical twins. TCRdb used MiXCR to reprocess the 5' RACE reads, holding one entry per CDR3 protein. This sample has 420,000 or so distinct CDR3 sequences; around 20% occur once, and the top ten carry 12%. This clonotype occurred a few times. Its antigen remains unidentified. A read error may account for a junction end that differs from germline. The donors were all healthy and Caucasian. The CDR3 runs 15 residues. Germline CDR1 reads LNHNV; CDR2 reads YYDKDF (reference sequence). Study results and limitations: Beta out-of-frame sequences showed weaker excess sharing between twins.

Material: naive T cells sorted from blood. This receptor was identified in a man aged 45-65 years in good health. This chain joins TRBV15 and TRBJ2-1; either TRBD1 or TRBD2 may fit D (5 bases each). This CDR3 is CAPSSLGASYNEQFF. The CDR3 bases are TGTGCCCCCAGCAGCCTCGGGGCCAGCTACAATGAGCAGTTCTTC.